This TCR beta chain was recorded in a study of CXCR3-negative and CXCR3-positive naive CD8 T cells. Points on this clonotype: Antigen: not known.

TRB cDNA was prepared as libraries by UMI-labeled 5' RACE. TCRdb processed the 5' RACE reads again and assigns one entry to each CDR3 protein, with no DNA. Its table records under 150,000 distinct CDR3 sequences. General study points: Naive cells positive for CXCR3 carried more hydrophobic TRB CDR3s than CXCR3-negative ones. Memory cells differed in TRBV-TRBJ usage, but naive CXCR3-negative and CXCR3-positive cells had similar usage. Much lower diversity was found in memory CD8+ cells, while both naive subsets had comparably high diversity. The study inferred TCR strength from TRB CDR3 properties and found comparable surface CD5 between naive subsets.

This CDR3 has 17 amino acids. From germline, CDR1 is MDHEN and CDR2 SYDVKM. This chain uses TRBV28 with TRBJ2-7. This clonotype was sampled from a human donor in good health. Some clones in this sample may be carry-over from other donors' samples. Sequencing was done on a sample of naive CXCR3+ CD8+ T cells from blood. Documented subset: CD45RO-CCR7+CD27+CD95- naive CD8+ T cells expressing CXCR3 (TNR3+). This CDR3 is CASSLVSFVGSTYEQYF.